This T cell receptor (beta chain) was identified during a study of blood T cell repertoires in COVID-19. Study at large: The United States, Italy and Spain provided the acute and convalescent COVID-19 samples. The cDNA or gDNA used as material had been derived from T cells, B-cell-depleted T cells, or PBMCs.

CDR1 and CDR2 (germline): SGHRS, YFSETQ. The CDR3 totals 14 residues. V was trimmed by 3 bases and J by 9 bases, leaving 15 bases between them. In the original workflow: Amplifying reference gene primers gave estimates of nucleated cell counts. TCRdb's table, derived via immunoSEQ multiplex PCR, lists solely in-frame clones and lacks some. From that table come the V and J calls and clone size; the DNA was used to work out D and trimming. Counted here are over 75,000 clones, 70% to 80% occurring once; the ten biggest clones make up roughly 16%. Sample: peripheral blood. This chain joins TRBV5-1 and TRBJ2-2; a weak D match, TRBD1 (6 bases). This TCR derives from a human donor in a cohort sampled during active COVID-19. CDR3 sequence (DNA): TGCGCCAGCAGCTCTCAGGGACAACACCGGGAGCTGTTTTTT. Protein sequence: CASSSQGQHRELFF.